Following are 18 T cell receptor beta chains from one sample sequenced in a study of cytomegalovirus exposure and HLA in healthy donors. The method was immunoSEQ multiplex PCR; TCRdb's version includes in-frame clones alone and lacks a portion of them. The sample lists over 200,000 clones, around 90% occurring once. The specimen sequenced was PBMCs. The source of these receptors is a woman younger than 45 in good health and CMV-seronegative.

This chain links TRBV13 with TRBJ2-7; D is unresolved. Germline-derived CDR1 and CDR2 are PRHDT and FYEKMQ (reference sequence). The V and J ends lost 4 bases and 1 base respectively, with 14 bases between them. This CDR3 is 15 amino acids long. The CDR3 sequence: CASSSLARPSYEQYF. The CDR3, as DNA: TGTGCCAGCAGCTCACTCGCGCGCCCTTCCTACGAGCAGTACTTC.

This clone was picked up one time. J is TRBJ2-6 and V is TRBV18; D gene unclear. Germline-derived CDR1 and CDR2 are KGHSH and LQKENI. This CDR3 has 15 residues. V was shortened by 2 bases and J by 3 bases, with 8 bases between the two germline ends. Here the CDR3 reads CASSPNSLGANVLTF. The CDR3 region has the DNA TGTGCCAGCTCACCAAACTCCCTTGGGGCCAACGTCCTGACTTTC.

CDR3 bases: TGCGCCAGCAGCCAATTCCCTCGGGGGCAGCAAGAGACCCAGTACTTC. Translating it yields CASSQFPRGQQETQYF. The V call is TRBV4-1, the J call TRBJ2-5; either TRBD1 or TRBD2 may fit D (6 bases each). This CDR3 comprises 16 residues. CDR1 and CDR2 (germline): MGHRA, YSYEKL. Trimming left V 2 bases short and J 2 bases short, with 15 bases between.

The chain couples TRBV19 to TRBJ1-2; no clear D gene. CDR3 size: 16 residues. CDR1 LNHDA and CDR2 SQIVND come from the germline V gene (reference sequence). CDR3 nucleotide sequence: TGTGCGACTTGGGGATTCTCTAATACCACTAACTATGGCTACACCTTC. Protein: CATWGFSNTTNYGYTF.

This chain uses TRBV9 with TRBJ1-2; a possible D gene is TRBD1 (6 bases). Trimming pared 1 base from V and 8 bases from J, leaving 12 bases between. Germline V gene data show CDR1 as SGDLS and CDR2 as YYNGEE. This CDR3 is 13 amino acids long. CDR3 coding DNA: TGTGCCAGCAGCGTAAGTAGGGACATCGGCTACACCTTC. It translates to CASSVSRDIGYTF.

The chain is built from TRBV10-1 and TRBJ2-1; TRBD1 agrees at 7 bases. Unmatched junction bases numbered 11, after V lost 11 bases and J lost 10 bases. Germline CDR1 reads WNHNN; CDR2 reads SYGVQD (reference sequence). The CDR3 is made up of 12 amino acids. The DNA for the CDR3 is TGCGCCCCCGCCCCGCCCAGGGGGGAGCAGTTCTTC. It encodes CAPAPPRGEQFF.

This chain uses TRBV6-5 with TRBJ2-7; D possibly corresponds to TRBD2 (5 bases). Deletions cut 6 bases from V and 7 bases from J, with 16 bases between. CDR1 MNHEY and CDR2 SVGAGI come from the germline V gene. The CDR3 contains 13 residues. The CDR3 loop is CASRTLGSVEQYF. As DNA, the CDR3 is TGTGCCAGCAGGACCCTAGGGAGCGTTGAGCAGTACTTC.

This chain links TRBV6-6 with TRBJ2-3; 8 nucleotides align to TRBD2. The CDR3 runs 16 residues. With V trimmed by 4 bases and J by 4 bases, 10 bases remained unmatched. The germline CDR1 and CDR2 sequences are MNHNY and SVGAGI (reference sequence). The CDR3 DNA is TGTGCCAGCAGTTTCTCCGGGACTAGGGAGGCAGATACGCAGTATTTT. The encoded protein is CASSFSGTREADTQYF.

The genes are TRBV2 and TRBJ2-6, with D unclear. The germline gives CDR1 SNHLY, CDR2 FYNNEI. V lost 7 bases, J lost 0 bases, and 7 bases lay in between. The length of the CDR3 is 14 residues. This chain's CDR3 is CASNSPSGANVLTF. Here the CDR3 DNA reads TGTGCCAGCAACAGTCCCTCTGGGGCCAACGTCCTGACTTTC.

CDR3 bases: TGCAGCGTTGAAAAGACTAGCCGCACTAGCACAGATACGCAGTATTTT. Translated, it gives CSVEKTSRTSTDTQYF. The genes are TRBV29-1 and TRBJ2-3, with TRBD2 matching 7 bases. The CDR3 totals 16 residues. Germline CDR1 reads SQVTM; CDR2 reads ANQGSEA. Trimming took 2 bases from V and 0 from J; bases not matched to a gene: 8.

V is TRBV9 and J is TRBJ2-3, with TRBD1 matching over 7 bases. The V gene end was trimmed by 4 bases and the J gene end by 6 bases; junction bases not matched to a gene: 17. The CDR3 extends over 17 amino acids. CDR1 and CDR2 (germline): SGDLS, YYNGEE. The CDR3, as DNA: TGTGCCAGCAGCCCGAGGAGTGTAGGGGGCCTTGCCGATACGCAGTATTTT. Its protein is CASSPRSVGGLADTQYF.

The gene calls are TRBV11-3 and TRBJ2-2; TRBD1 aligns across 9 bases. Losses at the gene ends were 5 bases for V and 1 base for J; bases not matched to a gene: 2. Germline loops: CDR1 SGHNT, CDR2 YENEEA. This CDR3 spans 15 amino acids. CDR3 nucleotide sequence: TGTGCCAGCAGCCCGGACAGGGGGAACACCGGGGAGCTGTTTTTT. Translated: CASSPDRGNTGELFF.

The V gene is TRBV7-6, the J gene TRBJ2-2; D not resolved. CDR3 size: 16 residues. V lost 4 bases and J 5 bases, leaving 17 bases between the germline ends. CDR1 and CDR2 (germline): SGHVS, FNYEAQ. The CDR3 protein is CASSYPPMLGTGELFF. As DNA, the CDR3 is TGTGCCAGCAGCTACCCCCCGATGTTGGGGACCGGGGAGCTGTTTTTT.

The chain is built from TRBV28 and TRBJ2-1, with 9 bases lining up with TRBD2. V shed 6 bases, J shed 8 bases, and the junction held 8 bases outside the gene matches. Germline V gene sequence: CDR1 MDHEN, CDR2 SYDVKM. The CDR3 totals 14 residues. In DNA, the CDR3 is TGTGCCAGCAGGGGGACTAGCACTCTGGATGAGCAGTTCTTC. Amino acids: CASRGTSTLDEQFF.

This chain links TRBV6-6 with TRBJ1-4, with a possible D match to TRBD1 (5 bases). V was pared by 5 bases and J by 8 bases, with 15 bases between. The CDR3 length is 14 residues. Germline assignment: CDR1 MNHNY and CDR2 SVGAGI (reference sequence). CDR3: CASSHSGLGEKLFF. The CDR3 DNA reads TGTGCCAGCAGTCATTCGGGGCTTGGGGAAAAACTGTTTTTT.

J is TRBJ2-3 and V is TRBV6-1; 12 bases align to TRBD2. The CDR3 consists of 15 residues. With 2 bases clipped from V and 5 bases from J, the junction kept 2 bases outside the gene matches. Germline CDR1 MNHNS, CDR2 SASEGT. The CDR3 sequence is CASSETSGRIDTQYF. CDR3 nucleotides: TGTGCCAGCAGTGAAACTAGCGGGAGGATAGATACGCAGTATTTT.

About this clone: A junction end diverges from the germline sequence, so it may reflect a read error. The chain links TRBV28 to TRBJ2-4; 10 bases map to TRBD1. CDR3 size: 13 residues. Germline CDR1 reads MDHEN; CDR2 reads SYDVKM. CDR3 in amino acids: CASSSQDRGGRDF. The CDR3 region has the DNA TGTGCCAGCAGTTCCCAGGACAGGGGGGGACGGGACTTC.

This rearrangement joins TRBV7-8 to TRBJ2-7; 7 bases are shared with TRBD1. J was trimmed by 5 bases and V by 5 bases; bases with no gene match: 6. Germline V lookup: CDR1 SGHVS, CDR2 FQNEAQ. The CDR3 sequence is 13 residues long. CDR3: CASSLGQSDEQYF. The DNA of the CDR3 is TGTGCCAGCAGCCTGGGACAGTCGGACGAGCAGTACTTC.